One sample yielded the 6 T cell receptor beta chains listed below, sequenced in a study of shared clonotypes between healthy human individuals. CD45RO-negative, CCR7-positively selected cells formed the naive CD8 fraction, excluding terminally differentiated effector memory CD45RA+ cells. Generated by immunoSEQ multiplex PCR, the TCRdb table keeps only in-frame clones and is missing some. The repertoire holds roughly 2.1 million clones, with more than 85% as singletons. Sequenced material: naive CD8+ T cells from PBMCs. Receptor source: a young man in good health. Some clones in this sample may be carry-over from other donors' samples.

The V gene is TRBV27, the J gene TRBJ1-1, with D perhaps matching TRBD1 (5 bases). The CDR3 is 13 residues long. The V and J ends lost 3 bases and 7 bases respectively, with 12 bases between them. The germline V gene has CDR1 MNHEY and CDR2 SMNVEV (reference sequence). The CDR3 protein is CASSFGGPSEAFF. CDR3 bases: TGTGCCAGCAGTTTTGGGGGACCAAGTGAAGCTTTCTTT.

The chain employs TRBV7-6 and TRBJ2-7; TRBD2 matches at 10 bases. Germline V gives CDR1 SGHVS, CDR2 FNYEAQ. J was trimmed by 0 bases and V by 4 bases; bases with no gene match: 3. The CDR3 has 15 residues. The CDR3 here is CASSSIAGGSYEQYF. In DNA, the CDR3 is TGTGCCAGCAGCTCAATAGCGGGAGGCTCCTACGAGCAGTACTTC.

The J gene is TRBJ2-2, the V gene TRBV28; 9 nucleotides match TRBD2. This CDR3 contains 15 residues. V lost 6 bases and J lost 2; bases outside the gene matches: 4. Germline V gene data show CDR1 as MDHEN and CDR2 as SYDVKM. The CDR3 protein is CASRSSGANTGELFF. The DNA for the CDR3 is TGTGCCAGCAGGTCTAGCGGGGCCAACACCGGGGAGCTGTTTTTT.

The chain recombines TRBV5-1 with TRBJ2-5, with TRBD1 matching over 7 bases. Matching the DNA end better, TRBJ2-7 makes the J call doubtful. The CDR3 is 13 residues long. The germline V gene has CDR1 SGHRS and CDR2 YFSETQ. DNA for the CDR3: TGCGCCAGCAGCTTGGCGACAGGGATCGAGCAGTACTTC. Its protein product is CASSLATGIEQYF.

The chain recombines TRBV30 with TRBJ1-1, with 8 bases that match TRBD1. Looked up from germline, CDR1 is GTSNPN and CDR2 is SVGIG (reference sequence). This CDR3 has 14 residues. The V segment lost 4 bases and the J segment 1 base; nucleotides outside the gene matches: 5. This CDR3 reads CAWTPTGANTEAFF. CDR3 sequence (DNA): TGTGCCTGGACCCCGACAGGGGCGAACACTGAAGCTTTCTTT.

The CDR3 region is CASSAHGGSGANVLTF. In DNA form, the CDR3 reads TGTGCCAGCAGCGCCCACGGCGGTTCTGGGGCCAACGTCCTGACTTTC. This chain links TRBV9 with TRBJ2-6; D is ambiguous. The germline gives CDR1 SGDLS, CDR2 YYNGEE. The CDR3 sequence is 16 residues long. The V end lost 3 bases, the J end lost 1 base, and 11 bases lay between the germline ends.